This T cell receptor (beta chain) was captured by sequencing in a study of CD8 T cells in ankylosing spondylitis. Study outcomes and limitations: There was a TCR beta motif, made of fewer than 10 highly homologous variants, that appeared characteristic of ankylosing spondylitis blood. Earlier literature documents some of the motif variants in reactive arthritis synovial fluid and blood. Disease-linked clones reportedly showed significant enrichment in matched ankylosing spondylitis synovial fluid.

Quantitative 5'-RACE with molecular barcodes generated TCR beta libraries. One entry per CDR3 protein, called by TCRdb with MiXCR from the 5' RACE reads. Of around 18,000 distinct CDR3 sequences in the sample, over 7% were seen once. There are 13 residues in the CDR3. The V end was cut by 1 base, the J end by 1 base, with 5 bases between. Germline V gives CDR1 SGHRS, CDR2 YFSETQ. This clonotype was observed at least ten times. What it binds is not known. The specimen sequenced was blood. The gene calls are TRBV5-1 and TRBJ1-1; D is unresolved. The sequence was collected from a male donor with ankylosing spondylitis or in good health (not recorded which). The CDR3 loop reads CASSLSANTEAFF. CDR3 DNA sequence: TGCGCCAGCAGCTTGAGTGCGAACACTGAAGCTTTCTTT.